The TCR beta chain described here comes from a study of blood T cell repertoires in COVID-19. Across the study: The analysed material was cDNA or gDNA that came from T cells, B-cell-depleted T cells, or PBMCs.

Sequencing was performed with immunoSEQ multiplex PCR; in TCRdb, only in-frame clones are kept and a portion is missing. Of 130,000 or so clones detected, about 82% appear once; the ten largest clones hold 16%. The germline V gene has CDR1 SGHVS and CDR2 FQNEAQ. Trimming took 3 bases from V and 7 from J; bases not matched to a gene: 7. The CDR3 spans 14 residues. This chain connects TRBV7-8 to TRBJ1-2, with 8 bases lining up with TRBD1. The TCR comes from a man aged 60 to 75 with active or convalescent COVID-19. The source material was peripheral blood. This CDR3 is CASSFRTGILGYTF. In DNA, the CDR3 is TGTGCCAGCAGCTTCCGGACAGGGATACTTGGCTACACCTTC.